This T cell receptor beta chain is from a study of vaccination and CD4 T cells after COVID-19. Details on this clonotype: Its target is not known.

V trimming: 6 bases; J trimming: 2 bases; junction bases outside the gene matches: 5. The CDR3 runs 15 residues. Germline V gene sequence: CDR1 MNHNS, CDR2 SASEGT. Described treatment: 10-day PBMC culture with coronavirus spike peptide pools or control peptides (ViraFEST assay). An unexposed donor provided the CD4+ T cells, which were collected before the COVID-19 pandemic (2011-2018). Peptide-pool expansion of antigen-specific T cells preceded TCR sequencing in ViraFEST. When enough cells were available, unexposed-donor CD4+ T cells were probed with SARS-CoV-2 S/N and four cold-coronavirus spikes. The Oncomine TCR Beta short-read assay was applied to DNA of cultured CD4+ T cells. From cultured CD4+ T cells, genomic DNA was extracted. TCRdb re-derived calls from the PCR reads in MiXCR, one entry per CDR3 protein. The sample comprises over 9,000 distinct CDR3 sequences, 37% of which are singletons, and about 15% rests with the top ten.

The chain combines TRBV6-1 with TRBJ1-5; TRBD1 matches 9 bases. Material for sequencing was CD4+ T cells from blood, cultured in vitro. The receptor was isolated from a human donor in good health. This CDR3 is CASRNRDRGNQPQHF. The CDR3 DNA sequence: TGTGCCAGCAGAAACAGGGACAGGGGCAATCAGCCCCAGCATTTT.